This record concerns one T cell receptor (beta chain) sequence. The antigen is unknown. Trimming shortened V by 2 bases and J by 13 bases, and 11 bases separated the two germline ends. The length of the CDR3 is 11 residues. Germline-derived CDR1 and CDR2 are MDHEN and SYDVKM. Sequencing used immunoSEQ multiplex PCR; TCRdb keeps in-frame clones, though not all of them. The sample lists around 2.5 million clones, approximately 93% seen once, with roughly 0.36% in the top ten. This sample was included in a study of shared clonotypes between healthy human individuals. Background on the study: Samples came from two female and a few male donors aged 18 to 49. Whole-study results and caveats: Represented diversity (both genetic and exposure-history) was limited by the small number of donors.

Sequencing used naive CD4+ T cells from PBMCs. Noted subset: CD45RA+ positively selected. This chain uses TRBV28 with TRBJ1-2; D remains unclear. This TCR derives from a young man in good health. Some clones in this sample may be carry-over from other donors' samples. The CDR3 region is CASSLGRSTTF. In DNA form, the CDR3 reads TGTGCCAGCAGTTTAGGCAGGTCTACCACCTTC.